This T cell receptor (beta chain) is from a study of siplizumab effects on memory and regulatory T cells. Assay: immunoSEQ multiplex PCR; the TCRdb copy retains only in-frame clones and omits some. This sample carries more than 90,000 clones, around 90% of them seen once, and the ten largest clones take more than 10%. Trimming cost V 5 bases and J 7 bases; bases outside gene matches: 7. CDR3 length: 14 residues. Germline values: CDR1 SEHNR, CDR2 FQNEAQ (reference sequence). The chain couples TRBV7-9 to TRBJ2-7, with 11 bases that match TRBD2. The specimen was non-Treg CD4+ T cells sorted from blood. This clonotype was obtained from a human donor in good health. The CDR3 DNA reads as TGTGCCAGCAGCACCACTAGCGGGAGTAGAGAGCAGTACTTC. It specifies CASSTTSGSREQYF.